A single sample gave rise to the 24 T cell receptor beta chains below, sequenced in a study of CXCR4 blockade with PD-1 therapy in pancreatic cancer (dated by TCRdb to about 2019). Libraries were built with the immunoSEQ multiplex PCR assay. Drawn from immuneACCESS, this table holds only the in-frame rearrangements with V and J called that TCRdb kept. Clones are partly lost; checked studies trace under half to an unresolved V gene and leave the rest unexplained. In this sample the table shows around 2,000 clones, about 54% of which occur a single time. Over 25% of the sample is in the top ten clones. The sample comprised tumor tissue. These receptors were collected from a human donor with pancreatic ductal adenocarcinoma.

The chain couples TRBV11-3 to TRBJ2-2; D ambiguous. Germline lookup yields CDR1 SGHNT and CDR2 YENEEA. V dropped 3 bases and J dropped 2 bases, with 7 bases sitting between them. The CDR3 runs 14 residues. CDR3 sequence: CASSLQLNTGELFF. DNA for the CDR3: TGTGCCAGCAGCTTGCAGCTTAACACCGGGGAGCTGTTTTTT. Looking up the rest from reference TRBV11-3 and TRBJ2-2 gives the full variable domain: EAGVVQSPRYKIIEKKQPVAFWCNPISGHNTLYWYLQNLGQGPELLIRYENEEAVDDSQLPKDRFSAERLKGVDSTLKIQPAELGDSAVYLCASSLQLNTGELFFGEGSRLTVL.

Only a few counts were recorded for this clone. The rearrangement uses TRBV4-1 and TRBJ2-7; tentative D call: TRBD2 (6 bases). CDR3 length: 15 residues. The V gene lost 3 bases and the J gene lost 7 bases, with 19 bases spanning the gap. Germline CDR1 is MGHRA and CDR2 is YSYEKL. The CDR3 region is CASSQPELALREQYF. As DNA, the CDR3 is TGCGCCAGCAGCCAGCCCGAACTAGCCCTCAGGGAGCAGTACTTC.

The V and J genes are TRBV27 and TRBJ1-3, with D possibly TRBD1 on 6 matching bases. CDR1 and CDR2 (germline): MNHEY, SMNVEV (reference sequence). The CDR3 has 14 residues. V lost 5 bases to trimming and J lost 1 base, with 9 bases between them. The chain's CDR3 is CASSRGQSGNTIYF. DNA for the CDR3: TGTGCCAGCAGTAGAGGACAGTCTGGAAACACCATATATTTT.

The chain is built from TRBV19 and TRBJ1-4; D is undetermined. V was pared by 6 bases and J by 0 bases, with 8 bases between. The CDR3 is made up of 14 amino acids. From germline, CDR1 is LNHDA and CDR2 SQIVND (reference sequence). CDR3 sequence (DNA): TGTGCCAGTAGCAATCAGTCAACTAATGAAAAACTGTTTTTT. It codes for CASSNQSTNEKLFF.

This clone appeared a single time. This sequence joins TRBV14 and TRBJ1-6, with D uncertain. The length of the CDR3 is 13 residues. V dropped 0 bases and J dropped 7 bases, with 4 bases sitting between them. Germline loops: CDR1 SGHDN, CDR2 FVKESK. The CDR3 sequence is CASSQDWNSPLHF. The CDR3 coding sequence is TGTGCCAGCAGCCAAGATTGGAATTCACCCCTCCACTTT.

This rearrangement joins TRBV4-1 to TRBJ1-4; D is unclear. Germline V gene data show CDR1 as MGHRA and CDR2 as YSYEKL. The V and J ends lost 5 bases and 1 base respectively, with 14 bases between them. The CDR3 length is 16 residues. The CDR3, as DNA: TGCGCCAGCAGCTCCCGGCGTGGGGAAACTAATGAAAAACTGTTTTTT. As protein: CASSSRRGETNEKLFF.

The chain recombines TRBV30 with TRBJ2-6; 7 positions agree with TRBD2. Germline CDR1 is GTSNPN and CDR2 is SVGIG (reference sequence). This CDR3 comprises 17 residues. V shed 0 bases and J 2 bases; nucleotides not matched to a gene: 7. This CDR3 reads CAWSVTGGGAGANVLTF. The CDR3 coding sequence is TGTGCCTGGAGTGTAACGGGGGGAGGGGCTGGGGCCAACGTCCTGACTTTC.

The table lists this clone with a few counts. This sequence joins TRBV6-1 and TRBJ1-4; D not resolved. Germline loops: CDR1 MNHNS, CDR2 SASEGT. The germline V and J ends were trimmed by 0 bases and 13 bases, with 12 bases remaining between them. The CDR3 is 13 amino acids. CDR3 bases: TGTGCCAGCAGTGAAGCAAAGCAGCGTGGACTGTTTTTT. Its translation: CASSEAKQRGLFF.

The chain recombines TRBV28 with TRBJ2-1; D not resolved. V was cut by 6 bases and J by 0 bases, with 9 bases left in between. The germline gives CDR1 MDHEN, CDR2 SYDVKM. There are 14 residues in the CDR3. The DNA for the CDR3 is TGTGCCAGCAGGGCACCGGGCTCCTACAATGAGCAGTTCTTC. Its translation is CASRAPGSYNEQFF.

The chain combines TRBV28 with TRBJ2-1; TRBD1 is a possible D gene (6 bases). V was cut by 3 bases and J by 4 bases, with 10 bases left in between. The CDR3 length is 14 residues. Per germline, CDR1 MDHEN and CDR2 SYDVKM. The CDR3 protein is CASSFEGQYNEQFF. The DNA of the CDR3 is TGTGCCAGCAGTTTCGAAGGACAGTACAATGAGCAGTTCTTC.

The chain has TRBV4-1 and TRBJ2-3; 11 bases match TRBD2. CDR3 length equals 18 residues. Germline V gene lookup returns CDR1 MGHRA and CDR2 YSYEKL. V shed 1 base, J shed 6 bases, and the junction held 12 bases outside the gene matches. CDR3 loop: CASSQGLGASGGKDTQYF. The CDR3 nucleotides read TGCGCCAGCAGCCAAGGGCTCGGGGCTAGCGGGGGGAAGGATACGCAGTATTTT.

In its sample, this clone is medium-sized. The chain has TRBV9 and TRBJ2-2; D gene uncertain. The CDR3 spans 15 residues. V lost 2 bases and J 7 bases, leaving 15 bases between the germline ends. Germline V lookup: CDR1 SGDLS, CDR2 YYNGEE. DNA for the CDR3: TGTGCCAGCAGCGTTCAGGATAGGGCTATCGGGGAGCTGTTTTTT. Its protein product is CASSVQDRAIGELFF. The full variable domain, its missing parts supplied by reference TRBV9 and TRBJ2-2, is DSGVTQTPKHLITATGQRVTLRCSPRSGDLSVYWYQQSLDQGLQFLIQYYNGEERAKGNILERFSAQQFPDLHSELNLSSLELGDSALYFCASSVQDRAIGELFFGEGSRLTVL.

V gene TRBV19 combines with J gene TRBJ1-4, with D tentatively TRBD1 (5 bases). The CDR3 length is 14 residues. CDR1 and CDR2 (germline): LNHDA, SQIVND (reference sequence). Trimming removed 6 bases at V and 5 bases at J, with 13 bases between. CDR3 region: CASRKTASNEKLFF. The DNA for the CDR3 is TGTGCCAGTAGGAAGACAGCGAGCAATGAAAAACTGTTTTTT.

Relative to its sample, this clone is medium-sized. The chain couples TRBV9 to TRBJ2-3, with 7 nucleotides matching TRBD2. J lost 4 bases, V lost 4 bases, and 12 bases had no gene match. CDR3 size: 16 residues. Germline CDR1 is SGDLS and CDR2 is YYNGEE. The CDR3 sequence: CASSQKEGRDADTQYF. Written as DNA, the CDR3 is TGTGCCAGCAGCCAAAAAGAGGGGAGGGATGCAGATACGCAGTATTTT.

This clone qualifies as large. The rearrangement joins TRBV4-1 to TRBJ2-3, with TRBD2 identical over 7 bases. The CDR3 is made up of 15 amino acids. J lost 4 bases, V lost 0 bases, and 4 bases had no gene match. Germline V gives CDR1 MGHRA, CDR2 YSYEKL. The CDR3 here is CASSQDRSGADTQYF. DNA of the CDR3: TGCGCCAGCAGCCAAGATAGGAGCGGGGCAGATACGCAGTATTTT.

This clone has just one count. The chain joins TRBV28 to TRBJ2-1; no clear D gene. With 7 bases removed from V and 6 bases from J, the gap between germline ends came to 10 bases. CDR3 length: 12 amino acids. The germline V gene has CDR1 MDHEN and CDR2 SYDVKM. In nucleotides, the CDR3 is TGTGCCAGCAATTTTTGGGGCAATGAGCAGTTCTTC. Protein: CASNFWGNEQFF.

This clone appeared once. The V call is TRBV29-1, the J call TRBJ2-7; 7 bases are shared with TRBD2. The CDR3 extends over 12 amino acids. With 2 bases clipped from V and 5 bases from J, the junction kept 3 bases outside the gene matches. The germline V gene has CDR1 SQVTM and CDR2 ANQGSEA. The CDR3 here is CSVEIAGDEQYF. CDR3 bases: TGCAGCGTTGAAATTGCGGGGGACGAGCAGTACTTC.

This clone was counted only a few times. This chain links TRBV19 with TRBJ1-5; tentatively, D is TRBD1 (5 bases). The CDR3 runs to 13 residues. Trimming left V 8 bases short and J 7 bases short, with 15 bases between. Germline values: CDR1 LNHDA, CDR2 SQIVND (reference sequence). CDR3 region: CASEGPGVQPQHF. The CDR3 bases are TGTGCCAGTGAAGGACCGGGGGTCCAGCCCCAGCATTTT.

The chain carries TRBV30 and TRBJ1-5, with 10 bases aligning to TRBD1. After removal of 2 bases from V and 4 bases from J, the junction contained 5 bases not matched to a gene. The CDR3 loop spans 15 amino acids. From germline, CDR1 is GTSNPN and CDR2 SVGIG (reference sequence). This CDR3 reads CAWSKGQGVNQPQHF. Here the CDR3 DNA reads TGTGCCTGGAGTAAAGGACAGGGGGTAAATCAGCCCCAGCATTTT.

This clone has only a few counts. The chain's CDR3 is CASRLGTGRTYEQYF. CDR3 bases: TGTGCCAGCAGACTAGGGACAGGGCGTACCTACGAGCAGTACTTC. This sequence joins TRBV6-8 and TRBJ2-7; 9 bases fit TRBD1. V lost 6 bases and J lost 2; bases outside the gene matches: 8. CDR3 length: 15 residues. Looked up from germline, CDR1 is MNHGY and CDR2 is SAAAGT.

The V gene is TRBV29-1, the J gene TRBJ1-1, with D tentatively TRBD1 (5 bases). V was cut by 5 bases and J by 0 bases, with 13 bases left in between. CDR1 is SQVTM, CDR2 ANQGSEA, per germline. The CDR3 sequence is 14 residues long. Written as DNA, the CDR3 is TGCAGCGTTCGACAGAGAACAATGAACACTGAAGCTTTCTTT. This encodes CSVRQRTMNTEAFF. Together with reference TRBV29-1 and TRBJ1-1, the CDR3 gives the full variable domain: SAVISQKPSRDICQRGTSLTIQCQVDSQVTMMFWYRQQPGQSLTLIATANQGSEATYESGFVIDKFPISRPNLTFSTLTVSNMSPEDSSIYLCSVRQRTMNTEAFFGQGTRLTVV.

By sample fraction, this clone is medium-sized. The gene calls are TRBV9 and TRBJ2-3, with TRBD2 identical over 8 bases. J gave up 2 bases and V 2 bases, and 4 bases lay outside the gene matches. CDR3 length: 15 residues. Germline assignment: CDR1 SGDLS and CDR2 YYNGEE. CDR3 bases: TGTGCCAGCAGCGTCGCCGGGGGGGTCACAGATACGCAGTATTTT. Protein: CASSVAGGVTDTQYF.

This clone was seen a handful of times. This rearrangement joins TRBV2 to TRBJ2-7; a possible D gene is TRBD1 (6 bases). The CDR3 has 14 amino acids. From germline, CDR1 is SNHLY and CDR2 FYNNEI. V was pared by 7 bases and J by 2 bases, with 15 bases between. Written as DNA, the CDR3 is TGTGCCAGCAATCCAAGGACAGTCCCCTACGAGCAGTACTTC. This gives the protein CASNPRTVPYEQYF.

This chain joins TRBV19 and TRBJ1-1; 7 bases align to TRBD1. Germline CDR1 reads LNHDA; CDR2 reads SQIVND (reference sequence). With 4 bases clipped from V and 5 bases from J, the junction kept 7 bases outside the gene matches. This CDR3 contains 14 residues. The chain's CDR3 is CASSRYSGGTEAFF. CDR3 bases: TGTGCCAGTAGTAGGTATTCAGGGGGGACTGAAGCTTTCTTT.